What follows are 6 T cell receptor beta chains derived from one specimen sequenced in a study of CD8 T cells in ankylosing spondylitis (dated by TCRdb to 2017 to 2019). To prepare the library, 5' RACE was applied. Instrument on record: Illumina HiSeq 2500. In TCRdb, the public reads were trimmed at Q25 with fastp and aligned with MiXCR, with productive beta chains retained. Every CDR3 protein is listed once, alongside the most common genes and DNA of its rows. In this sample the table shows around 150,000 distinct CDR3 sequences, about a third of which occur a single time. In total, the top ten clones hold about 5.5% of the sample. The sample taken for sequencing was synovial fluid, either unsorted or a sorted T cell fraction (not recorded which). The receptors derive from a male donor with ankylosing spondylitis.

The chain has TRBV7-2 and TRBJ1-1; D remains unclear. The ends were cut back, 6 bases at V and 1 base at J, with 9 bases in the middle. Germline V gene sequence: CDR1 SGHTA, CDR2 FQGNSA. This CDR3 contains 13 residues. The CDR3 DNA reads TGTGCCAGCAGGGTTGGGAGGAACACTGAAGCTTTCTTT. This gives the protein CASRVGRNTEAFF.

V gene TRBV29-1 combines with J gene TRBJ1-2, with D maybe TRBD1 (5 bases). Germline assignment: CDR1 SQVTM and CDR2 ANQGSEA. V dropped 5 bases and J dropped 2 bases, with 15 bases sitting between them. The CDR3 spans 14 residues. The DNA for the CDR3 is TGCAGCGTTCAAGGGGATACATCAAACTATGGCTACACCTTC. Residues: CSVQGDTSNYGYTF.

This chain uses TRBV4-2 with TRBJ1-1; D not resolved. CDR1 and CDR2 from the germline V gene are LGHNA and YNFKEQ. The CDR3 contains 14 residues. V was shortened by 0 bases and J by 1 base, with 6 bases between the two germline ends. The CDR3 sequence is CASSQDTGNTEAFF. The CDR3 region has the DNA TGTGCCAGCAGCCAAGATACGGGGAACACTGAAGCTTTCTTT.

The CDR3 DNA is TGTGCCAGCAGTAGGGGACAAGACTATCAGCCCCAGCATTTT. Translation gives CASSRGQDYQPQHF. J is TRBJ1-5 and V is TRBV6-1; maybe TRBD1 (6 bases). Germline CDR1 is MNHNS and CDR2 is SASEGT. The CDR3 totals 14 residues. Trimming stripped 5 bases from V and 5 bases from J, with 13 bases between.

This clonotype was found a few times. The V call is TRBV7-2, the J call TRBJ1-6; 7 positions match TRBD1. Germline V lookup: CDR1 SGHTA, CDR2 FQGNSA. V shed 7 bases, J shed 8 bases, and the junction held 14 bases outside the gene matches. This CDR3 is built from 16 residues. The CDR3 is CASNQELGQKHSPLHF. The DNA of the CDR3 is TGTGCCAGCAATCAAGAATTGGGACAGAAGCATTCACCCCTCCACTTT.

The chain links TRBV2 to TRBJ1-1; D is unresolved. The V end lost 1 base, the J end lost 7 bases, and 10 bases lay between the germline ends. The CDR3 loop spans 13 amino acids. CDR1 is SNHLY and CDR2 is FYNNEI in the germline V gene. As DNA, the CDR3 is TGTGCCAGCAGTGAAGGGAGGGAGAATGAAGCTTTCTTT. This translates into CASSEGRENEAFF. The variable domain in full, completed from reference TRBV2 and TRBJ1-1, reads EPEVTQTPSHQVTQMGQEVILRCVPISNHLYFYWYRQILGQKVEFLVSFYNNEISEKSEIFDDQFSVERPDGSNFTLKIRSTKLEDSAMYFCASSEGRENEAFFGQGTRLTVV.